This T cell receptor beta chain appears in the sequencing data of a study of control samples from healthy donors and cancer patients. TCRdb's table, derived via immunoSEQ multiplex PCR, lists solely in-frame clones and lacks some. Of roughly 120,000 clones detected, about 94% appear once; the ten largest clones hold roughly 4%. In its sample, this clone was seen once. The CDR3 is 15 residues long. Germline loops: CDR1 SEHNR, CDR2 FQNEAQ (reference sequence). Trimming left V 1 base short and J 1 base short, with 10 bases between. Sequencing was carried out using blood. This clonotype was obtained from a young man in good health. The chain combines TRBV7-9 with TRBJ1-2, with a weak D call TRBD1 (5 bases). The CDR3 protein is CASSLVGEFNYGYTF. For the CDR3, the DNA is TGTGCCAGCAGCTTAGTGGGGGAATTTAACTATGGCTACACCTTC. Supplemented by reference TRBV7-9 and TRBJ1-2, the full variable domain reads DTGVSQNPRHKITKRGQNVTFRCDPISEHNRLYWYRQTLGQGPEFLTYFQNEAQLEKSRLLSDRFSAERPKGSFSTLEIQRTEQGDSAMYLCASSLVGEFNYGYTFGSGTRLTVV.